The present T cell receptor beta chain was sequenced within a study of blood T cell repertoires in COVID-19. Study details: Sites across the United States, Italy and Spain contributed samples from acute and convalescent COVID-19. PBMCs, B-cell-depleted T cells, or T cells provided the cDNA or gDNA that made up the material.

The CDR3 totals 15 residues. CDR1 is SGHVS, CDR2 FQNEAQ, per germline. V lost 0 bases to trimming and J lost 2 bases, with 8 bases between them. As handled by the study authors: Estimated nucleated cell counts came from reference gene primer amplification. Measured with immunoSEQ multiplex PCR; TCRdb has only the in-frame clones, and not every one. V, J and clone size were drawn from that table, and D and trimming were deduced from the DNA. This sample has over 450,000 clones; 85% to 90% occur once, and the top ten carry roughly 7.3%. This receptor was taken from a woman in her 50s with COVID-19, enrolled during active disease. Material: peripheral blood. This chain uses TRBV7-8 with TRBJ1-5; perhaps TRBD1 as D (5 bases). In nucleotides, the CDR3 is TGTGCCAGCAGCTTAGCAGGGGTTGGCAATCAGCCCCAGCATTTT. Translated, it gives CASSLAGVGNQPQHF.